This is a list of T cell receptor beta chains from one sample in a study of graft-versus-host responses after intestinal transplantation. Their antigens are not known. The assay was immunoSEQ multiplex PCR, and TCRdb's table has in-frame clones only and misses some. The data hold 95,000 to 110,000 clones, with approximately 94% observed a single time. The input for sequencing was unstimulated CD8+ T cells sorted from spleen or lymph node cells, taken before intestinal transplant. The receptor source for this set is a human donor who received an intestinal transplant. Each CDR3 is given with its conserved first and last residue. D genes are given only for firm matches. Where a row states a size, it is once, few, many or the class of an expanded clone; other rows omit it.

J gene	CDR3 length	clone size	D gene	V gene	CDR3 DNA	CDR3 protein
TRBJ2-5	14	NA	TRBD1	TRBV7-9	TGTGCCAGCAGCGAGGACAGGCTCCAAGAGACCCAGTACTTC	CASSEDRLQETQYF
TRBJ2-2	14	NA	TRBD2	TRBV19	TGTGCCAGTAGTACTGGTGGGGGGGCCGGGGAGCTGTTTTTT	CASSTGGGAGELFF
TRBJ1-4	16	NA	TRBD1	TRBV7-8	TGTGCCAGCAGCGCGATACAGGGGGCAACTAATGAAAAACTGTTTTTT	CASSAIQGATNEKLFF
TRBJ2-1	17	NA	NA	TRBV27	TGTGCCAGCAGGAACAAAAATAGCGGCAGCTCCTACAATGAGCAGTTCTTC	CASRNKNSGSSYNEQFF
TRBJ1-5	13	NA	NA	TRBV30	TGTGCCTGGAGTGTAGGTAGCAATCAGCCCCAGCATTTT	CAWSVGSNQPQHF
TRBJ2-7	12	once	TRBD1	TRBV27	TGTGCCAGCAGTTTCACAGGGGGCGAGCAGTACTTC	CASSFTGGEQYF
TRBJ2-7	14	medium-sized	TRBD1	TRBV7-9	TGTGCCAGCAGCCTATCGGACAGGGGTGGCGAGCAGTACTTC	CASSLSDRGGEQYF
TRBJ1-1	15	NA	NA	TRBV7-9	TGTGCCAGCAGCCCGGGTCAATCTATGAACACTGAAGCTTTCTTT	CASSPGQSMNTEAFF
TRBJ2-2	13	NA	NA	TRBV6-5	TGTGCCAGCAGTAGCCTGGGGCCCGGGGAGCTGTTTTTT	CASSSLGPGELFF
TRBJ1-2	13	NA	TRBD1	TRBV2	TGTGCCAGCGCGGACAGGGGGCTGGGGGGCTACACCTTC	CASADRGLGGYTF
TRBJ2-7	15	once	TRBD1	TRBV5-6	TGTGCCAGCAATAGAGACCGGGACAGGGGCTACGAGCAGTACTTC	CASNRDRDRGYEQYF
TRBJ1-2	14	NA	TRBD1	TRBV4-1	TGCGCCAGCAGCCAAGGGGACAGTAACTATGGCTACACCTTC	CASSQGDSNYGYTF
TRBJ1-2	17	NA	NA	TRBV19	TGTGCCAGTACCGGGGCAGTCCTTAGTCTCGCGAACTATGGCTACACCTTC	CASTGAVLSLANYGYTF
TRBJ2-7	12	NA	NA	TRBV5-1	TGCGCCAGCGGCCGAGGGGGGGACGAGCAGTACTTC	CASGRGGDEQYF
TRBJ2-1	15	NA	TRBD2	TRBV4-1	TGCGCCAGCAGCCAGACTAGCGGGGGGGCGAGTGAGCAGTTCTTC	CASSQTSGGASEQFF
TRBJ1-5	13	NA	NA	TRBV19	TGTGCCAGTAGTATAGGTCAAGGGGGGTCCCAGCATTTT	CASSIGQGGSQHF
TRBJ2-7	15	NA	TRBD1	TRBV27	TGTGCCAGCAGCTTGGGACAGGGGGTTCACTACGAGCAGTACTTC	CASSLGQGVHYEQYF
TRBJ2-3	14	NA	NA	TRBV5-4	TGTGCCTACGACGGGGGACTGATCACAGATACGCAGTATTTT	CAYDGGLITDTQYF
TRBJ1-6	16	few	TRBD1	TRBV4-1	TGCGCCAGCAGCCAACTCACGGGACAGAGGGATTCACCCCTCCACTTT	CASSQLTGQRDSPLHF
TRBJ1-2	15	NA	NA	TRBV4-1	TGCGCCAGCAGCCAAGGAACAGGGTATTCAGGTGGCTACACCTTC	CASSQGTGYSGGYTF
TRBJ2-7	13	few	NA	TRBV4-1	TGCGCCAGCAGCCAAGACGAGAACTACGAGCAGTACTTC	CASSQDENYEQYF
TRBJ1-4	12	NA	NA	TRBV7-8	TGTGCCACTTCACCGGGGGATGAAAAACTGTTTTTT	CATSPGDEKLFF
TRBJ2-7	14	few	NA	TRBV19	TGTGCCAGTAGTACAGGGGAGTTGGGGTACGAGCAGTACTTC	CASSTGELGYEQYF
TRBJ1-6	17	NA	NA	TRBV9	TGTGCCAGCAGCGTAGTTGGGGCCTACGTCGATAATTCACCCCTCCACTTT	CASSVVGAYVDNSPLHF
TRBJ1-1	15	NA	NA	TRBV6-1	TGTGCCAGCAGGCCCGGGGCCCCCAGCGGCCTGGAAGCTTTCTTT	CASRPGAPSGLEAFF
TRBJ1-2	14	NA	NA	TRBV2	TGTGCCAGCAGTGGTTACAGGGTCGACTATGGCTACACCTTC	CASSGYRVDYGYTF
TRBJ1-5	15	NA	TRBD1	TRBV19	TGTGCCAGTAGTATCTCGACAGGGACGGGGCAGCCCCAGCATTTT	CASSISTGTGQPQHF
TRBJ1-1	16	once	NA	TRBV9	TGTGCCAGCAGCGTAGACCCCACAGGTATGAACACTGAAGCTTTCTTT	CASSVDPTGMNTEAFF
TRBJ2-7	12	NA	NA	TRBV11-3	TGTGCCAGCAGCTTAGGGACCCACGAGCAGTACTTC	CASSLGTHEQYF
TRBJ1-1	14	NA	TRBD1	TRBV4-2	TGTGCCAGCAGCCAGACAGGGGAATACACTGAAGCTTTCTTT	CASSQTGEYTEAFF
TRBJ2-2	15	NA	NA	TRBV4-1	TGCGCCAGCAGCCAAGATCTAGGGGGGGCCGGGGAGCTGTTTTTT	CASSQDLGGAGELFF
TRBJ2-7	14	NA	NA	TRBV6-5	TGTGCCAGCAGTTACCCTGACAGAGCCTACGAGCAGTACTTC	CASSYPDRAYEQYF
TRBJ1-1	12	NA	NA	TRBV7-9	TGTGCCGACGGGACGTGGGGCACTGAAGCTTTCTTT	CADGTWGTEAFF
TRBJ1-1	14	NA	NA	TRBV7-3	TGTGCCAGCAGCATTGGGGGCCCGAACACTGAAGCTTTCTTT	CASSIGGPNTEAFF
TRBJ1-6	14	NA	NA	TRBV27	TGTGCCAGCAGTTCGGGGGGATTGAATTCACCCCTCCACTTT	CASSSGGLNSPLHF
TRBJ1-4	13	NA	TRBD1	TRBV12-5	TGTGCTAGTGGGACCGGGACAGTTGAAAAACTGTTTTTT	CASGTGTVEKLFF
TRBJ2-2	16	NA	TRBD2	TRBV7-9	TGTGCCAGCAGCCCCCGGGCGGGGGGCGACACCGGGGAGCTGTTTTTT	CASSPRAGGDTGELFF
TRBJ2-3	15	NA	NA	TRBV4-1	TGCGCCAGCAGCCAAGACTGGGGGTTCACAGATACGCAGTATTTT	CASSQDWGFTDTQYF
TRBJ2-5	16	NA	TRBD2	TRBV10-2	TGCGCCACTAATGGGCCTGGCTTAGCGGGGGGGGAGACCCAGTACTTC	CATNGPGLAGGETQYF
TRBJ1-1	13	NA	NA	TRBV2	TGTGCCAGCAGTCCTGGAGCAAGCCCTGAAGCTTTCTTT	CASSPGASPEAFF
TRBJ2-7	14	NA	NA	TRBV14	TGTGCCAGCAGCCTTACAACGCAGGTATACGAGCAGTACTTC	CASSLTTQVYEQYF
TRBJ2-7	17	NA	TRBD2	TRBV4-1	TGCGCCAGCAGCCAGGAGGGACTAGCGGGGGGTGGATACGAGCAGTACTTC	CASSQEGLAGGGYEQYF